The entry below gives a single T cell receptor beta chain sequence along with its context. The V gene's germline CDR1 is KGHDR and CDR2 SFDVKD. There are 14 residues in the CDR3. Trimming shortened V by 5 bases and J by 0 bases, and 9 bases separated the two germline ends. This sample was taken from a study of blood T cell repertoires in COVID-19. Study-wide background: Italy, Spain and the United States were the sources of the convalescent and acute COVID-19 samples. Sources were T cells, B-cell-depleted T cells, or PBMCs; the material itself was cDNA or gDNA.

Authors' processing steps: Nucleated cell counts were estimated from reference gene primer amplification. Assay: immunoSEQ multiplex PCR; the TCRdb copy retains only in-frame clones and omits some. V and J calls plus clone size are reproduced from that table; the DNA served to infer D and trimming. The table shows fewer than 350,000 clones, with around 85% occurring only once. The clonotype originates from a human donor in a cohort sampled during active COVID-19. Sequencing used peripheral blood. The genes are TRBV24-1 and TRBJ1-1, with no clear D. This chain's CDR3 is CATSGGRMNTEAFF. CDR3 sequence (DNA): TGTGCCACCAGTGGAGGAAGGATGAACACTGAAGCTTTCTTT.